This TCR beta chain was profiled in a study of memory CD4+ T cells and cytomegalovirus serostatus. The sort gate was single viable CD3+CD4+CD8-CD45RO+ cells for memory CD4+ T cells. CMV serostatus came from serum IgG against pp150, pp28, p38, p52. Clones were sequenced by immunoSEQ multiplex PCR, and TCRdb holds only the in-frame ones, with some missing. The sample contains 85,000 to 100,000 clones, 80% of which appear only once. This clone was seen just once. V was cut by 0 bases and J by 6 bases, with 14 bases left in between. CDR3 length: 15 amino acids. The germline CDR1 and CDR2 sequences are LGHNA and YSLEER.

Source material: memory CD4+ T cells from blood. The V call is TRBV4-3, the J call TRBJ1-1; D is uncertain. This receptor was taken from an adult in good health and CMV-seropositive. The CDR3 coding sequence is TGCGCCAGCAGCCAAGAAGCCCCGCTAGGTGCTGAAGCTTTCTTT. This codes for CASSQEAPLGAEAFF.